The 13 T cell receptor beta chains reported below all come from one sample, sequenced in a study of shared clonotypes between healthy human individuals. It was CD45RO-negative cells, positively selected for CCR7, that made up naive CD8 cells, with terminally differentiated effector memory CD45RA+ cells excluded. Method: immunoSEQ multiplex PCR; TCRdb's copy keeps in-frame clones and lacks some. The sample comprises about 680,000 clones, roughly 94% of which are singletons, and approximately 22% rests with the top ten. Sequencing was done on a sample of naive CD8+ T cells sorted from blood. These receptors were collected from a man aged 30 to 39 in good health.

The CDR3 DNA follows: TGTGCCAGCACCCTAGCCGAGGAGCAGTACTTC. Its protein is CASTLAEEQYF. The chain joins TRBV6-1 to TRBJ2-7; perhaps TRBD2 as D (5 bases). The CDR3 sequence is 11 residues long. V lost 7 bases and J 7 bases, leaving 11 bases between the germline ends. Looked up from germline, CDR1 is MNHNS and CDR2 is SASEGT.

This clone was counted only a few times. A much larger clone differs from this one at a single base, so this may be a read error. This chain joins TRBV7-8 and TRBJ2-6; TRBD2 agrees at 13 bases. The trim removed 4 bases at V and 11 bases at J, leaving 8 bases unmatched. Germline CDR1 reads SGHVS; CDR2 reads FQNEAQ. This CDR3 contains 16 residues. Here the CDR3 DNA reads TGTGCCAGCAGCTCCGGACTAGCGGGGGCGGCTTACGTCCTGACTTTC. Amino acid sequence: CASSSGLAGAAYVLTF.

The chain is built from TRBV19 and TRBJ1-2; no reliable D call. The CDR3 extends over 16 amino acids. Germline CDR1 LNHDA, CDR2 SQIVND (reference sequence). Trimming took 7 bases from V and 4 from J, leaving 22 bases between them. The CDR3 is CASTSTPPGGIYGYTF. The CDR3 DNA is TGTGCCAGTACCTCCACCCCCCCAGGCGGGATCTATGGCTACACCTTC.

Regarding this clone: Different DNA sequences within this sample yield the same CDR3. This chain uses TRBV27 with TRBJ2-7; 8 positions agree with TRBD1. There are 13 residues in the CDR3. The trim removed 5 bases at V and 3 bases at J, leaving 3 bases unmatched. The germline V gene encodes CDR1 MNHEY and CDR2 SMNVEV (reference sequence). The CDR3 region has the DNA TGTGCCAGCAGTCTCACAGGGGGCTACGAGCAGTACTTC. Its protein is CASSLTGGYEQYF.

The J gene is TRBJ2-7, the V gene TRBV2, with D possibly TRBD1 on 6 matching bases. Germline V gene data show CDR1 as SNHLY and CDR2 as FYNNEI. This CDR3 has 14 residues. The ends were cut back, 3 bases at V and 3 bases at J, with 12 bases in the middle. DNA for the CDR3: TGTGCCAGCAGTGACCGGACAGACCTCTACGAGCAGTACTTC. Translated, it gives CASSDRTDLYEQYF.

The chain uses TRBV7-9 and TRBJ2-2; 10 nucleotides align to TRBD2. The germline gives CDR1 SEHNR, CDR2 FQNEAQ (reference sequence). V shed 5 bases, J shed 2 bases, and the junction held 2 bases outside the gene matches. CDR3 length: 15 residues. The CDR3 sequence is CASSRTSGNTGELFF. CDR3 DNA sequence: TGTGCCAGCAGCCGGACTAGCGGTAACACCGGGGAGCTGTTTTTT.

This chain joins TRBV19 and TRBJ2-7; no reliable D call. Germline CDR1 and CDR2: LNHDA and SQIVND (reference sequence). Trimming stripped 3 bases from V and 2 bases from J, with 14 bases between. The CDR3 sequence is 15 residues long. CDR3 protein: CASSIMGSSPYEQYF. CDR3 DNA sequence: TGTGCCAGTAGTATCATGGGGTCTTCTCCCTACGAGCAGTACTTC.

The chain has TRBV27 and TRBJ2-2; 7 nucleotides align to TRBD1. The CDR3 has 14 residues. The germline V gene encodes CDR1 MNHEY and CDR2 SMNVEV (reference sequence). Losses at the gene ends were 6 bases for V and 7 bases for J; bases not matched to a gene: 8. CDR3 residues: CASRAGTVNGELFF. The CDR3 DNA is TGTGCCAGCAGGGCCGGGACAGTTAACGGGGAGCTGTTTTTT.

The CDR3 DNA is TGTGCCAGCAGCTTGGAACTCAATGAGCAGTTCTTC. Protein sequence: CASSLELNEQFF. This rearrangement joins TRBV5-5 to TRBJ2-1; D is uncertain. Germline CDR1 and CDR2: SGHKS and YYEKEE (reference sequence). CDR3 size: 12 residues. Trimming left V 0 bases short and J 6 bases short, with 4 bases between.

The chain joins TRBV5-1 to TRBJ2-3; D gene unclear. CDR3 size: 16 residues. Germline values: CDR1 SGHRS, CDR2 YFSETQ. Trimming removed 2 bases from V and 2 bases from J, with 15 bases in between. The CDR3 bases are TGCGCCAGCAGCTTTGCCCGCAGGTCGATCACAGATACGCAGTATTTT. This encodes CASSFARRSITDTQYF.

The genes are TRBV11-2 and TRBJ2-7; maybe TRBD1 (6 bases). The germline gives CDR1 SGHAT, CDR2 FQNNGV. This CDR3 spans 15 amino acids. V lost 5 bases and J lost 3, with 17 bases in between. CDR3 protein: CASSTPSGGNYEQYF. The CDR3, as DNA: TGTGCCAGCAGCACCCCGAGTGGGGGCAACTACGAGCAGTACTTC.

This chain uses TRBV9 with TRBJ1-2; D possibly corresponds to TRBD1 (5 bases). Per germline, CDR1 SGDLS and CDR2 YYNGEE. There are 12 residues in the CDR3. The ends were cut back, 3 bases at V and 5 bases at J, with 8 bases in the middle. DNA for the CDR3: TGTGCCAGCAGCGCCGGGACTTATGGCTACACCTTC. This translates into CASSAGTYGYTF.

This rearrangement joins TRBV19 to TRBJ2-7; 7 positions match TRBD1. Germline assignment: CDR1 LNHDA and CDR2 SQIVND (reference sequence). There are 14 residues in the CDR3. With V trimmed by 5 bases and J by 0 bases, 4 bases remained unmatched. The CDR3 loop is CASSSTGSSYEQYF. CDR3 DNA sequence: TGTGCCAGTAGTTCGACAGGGAGCTCCTACGAGCAGTACTTC.